Shown below are 20 T cell receptor beta chains from a single sample sequenced in a study of CD8 T cells in ankylosing spondylitis. Each CDR3 protein gets one entry after TCRdb re-called the 5' RACE reads with MiXCR. The sample has around 140,000 distinct CDR3 sequences; about an eighth are singletons. The sequenced material came from blood, either unsorted or a sorted T cell fraction (not recorded which). The source is a female donor with ankylosing spondylitis or in good health (not recorded which).

In this sample, this clonotype turned up many times. The chain carries TRBV6-2 or TRBV6-3 and TRBJ1-5; perhaps TRBD1 as D (5 bases). The germline V gene encodes CDR1 MNHEY and CDR2 SVGEGT. The CDR3 sequence is 14 residues long. V dropped 5 bases and J dropped 5 bases, with 13 bases sitting between them. CDR3 nucleotides: TGTGCCAGCAGTGGGGGTCTCTGGGATCAGCCCCAGCATTTT. It specifies CASSGGLWDQPQHF.

In its sample, this clonotype was seen many times. The chain is built from TRBV5-6 and TRBJ1-1; D is unclear. Germline CDR1 and CDR2: SGHDT and YYEEEE. V gave up 4 bases and J gave up 3 bases, with 16 bases separating them. The CDR3 extends over 15 amino acids. CDR3 DNA sequence: TGTGCCAGCAGCCTGGGAGGGTTGGGGTACACTGAAGCTTTCTTT. Protein: CASSLGGLGYTEAFF.

This clonotype was observed at least ten times. The V gene is TRBV7-8, the J gene TRBJ1-6; TRBD1 might be the D (6 bases). This CDR3 is 16 amino acids long. CDR1 is SGHVS and CDR2 is FQNEAQ in the germline V gene. Trimming removed 0 bases from V and 4 bases from J, with 10 bases in between. The CDR3 sequence is CASSLAGARYNSPLHF. CDR3 DNA: TGTGCCAGCAGCTTAGCGGGGGCGAGATATAATTCACCCCTCCACTTT.

This clonotype appeared many times. The CDR3 nucleotides read TGCAGTGCTAGCAGGAATAGCAATCAGCCCCAGCATTTT. This translates into CSASRNSNQPQHF. The chain couples TRBV20-1 to TRBJ1-5; D is unresolved. CDR3 length: 13 amino acids. Trimming left V 3 bases short and J 0 bases short, with 6 bases between. Germline CDR1 DFQATT, CDR2 SNEGSKA (reference sequence).

This clonotype was found a few times. The chain recombines TRBV5-1 with TRBJ1-6, with a possible D match to TRBD1 (5 bases). In germline, CDR1 is SGHRS, CDR2 YFSETQ. The CDR3 totals 15 residues. V was shortened by 7 bases and J by 9 bases, with 20 bases between the two germline ends. In DNA, the CDR3 is TGCGCCAGCCAAGCCCAGGGAGGGAATGGTTCACCCCTCCACTTT. It translates to CASQAQGGNGSPLHF.

This clonotype was recorded many times. The CDR3 nucleotides read TGTGCCAGCACCCGGGGTCCAGCTAACTATGGCTACACCTTC. It translates to CASTRGPANYGYTF. This sequence joins TRBV2 and TRBJ1-2; no definite D call. CDR1 and CDR2 from the germline V gene are SNHLY and FYNNEI. The CDR3 covers 14 residues. The V end lost 7 bases, the J end lost 0 bases, and 12 bases lay between the germline ends.

A word on this clonotype: Possible read error: a much larger clone is one base away. The DNA of the CDR3 is TGTGCCAGCAGCTTAGGGGTTCCCTGGGAGCTGTTTTTT. Translation: CASSLGVPWELFF. The J gene is TRBJ2-2, the V gene TRBV13, with D unclear. V was shortened by 0 bases and J by 9 bases, with 8 bases between the two germline ends. The CDR3 length is 13 residues. The germline V gene has CDR1 PRHDT and CDR2 FYEKMQ (reference sequence). Looking up the rest from reference TRBV13 and TRBJ2-2 gives the full variable domain: AAGVIQSPRHLIKEKRETATLKCYPIPRHDTVYWYQQGPGQDPQFLISFYEKMQSDKGSIPDRFSAQQFSDYHSELNMSSLELGDSALYFCASSLGVPWELFFGEGSRLTVL.

This clonotype has at least ten counts. This rearrangement joins TRBV7-9 to TRBJ1-2; D not resolved. CDR1 is SEHNR and CDR2 is FQNEAQ in the germline V gene (reference sequence). The CDR3 has 16 residues. V lost 3 bases, J lost 8 bases, and 22 bases lay in between. The CDR3 sequence is CASSLNSESTLFGYTF. In DNA form, the CDR3 reads TGTGCCAGCAGCTTGAATTCGGAATCAACCCTATTCGGCTACACCTTC. The full variable domain, in which reference TRBV7-9 and TRBJ1-2 provide the parts outside the CDR3, is DTGVSQNPRHKITKRGQNVTFRCDPISEHNRLYWYRQTLGQGPEFLTYFQNEAQLEKSRLLSDRFSAERPKGSFSTLEIQRTEQGDSAMYLCASSLNSESTLFGYTFGSGTRLTVV.

This clonotype was seen repeatedly, ten times or more. V and J are TRBV10-3 and TRBJ1-2, with D tentatively TRBD1 (5 bases). CDR1 is ENHRY and CDR2 is SYGVKD in the germline V gene. This CDR3 comprises 13 residues. The ends were cut back, 6 bases at V and 3 bases at J, with 11 bases in the middle. CDR3 DNA: TGTGCCATCAGCGCCGGGACCGACTATGGCTACACCTTC. Encoded protein: CAISAGTDYGYTF.

The chain uses TRBV3-1 and TRBJ1-1; weak D call: TRBD1 (6 bases). The CDR3 covers 14 residues. V was trimmed by 3 bases and J by 7 bases, leaving 15 bases between them. The germline V gene has CDR1 LGHDT and CDR2 YNNKEL (reference sequence). In nucleotides, the CDR3 is TGTGCCAGCAGCCACTCCCTGAGGGGGAGTGAAGCTTTCTTT. Translation gives CASSHSLRGSEAFF.

This clonotype was found many times. This rearrangement joins TRBV7-6 to TRBJ2-2; possible D gene TRBD1, 5 bases. V shed 4 bases and J shed 1 base, with 13 bases lying between them. This CDR3 spans 16 amino acids. Per germline, CDR1 SGHVS and CDR2 FNYEAQ. CDR3 residues: CASSYEQALNTGELFF. The CDR3 region has the DNA TGTGCCAGCAGCTACGAACAGGCCCTGAACACCGGGGAGCTGTTTTTT.

The gene calls are TRBV7-6 and TRBJ2-2; 8 bases match TRBD2. There are 17 residues in the CDR3. Per germline, CDR1 SGHVS and CDR2 FNYEAQ. Trimming took 2 bases from V and 1 from J; bases not matched to a gene: 6. The CDR3 nucleotides are TGTGCCAGCAGCTTATATTCGGGGACTAGGAACACCGGGGAGCTGTTTTTT. Translated: CASSLYSGTRNTGELFF.

The chain recombines TRBV28 with TRBJ2-7; 9 bases are a match to TRBD1. The trim removed 7 bases at V and 7 bases at J, leaving 11 bases unmatched. The CDR3 totals 14 residues. CDR1 and CDR2 from the germline V gene are MDHEN and SYDVKM. This CDR3 reads CASTPGQGGGEQYF. DNA of the CDR3: TGTGCCAGCACCCCGGGACAGGGAGGGGGGGAGCAGTACTTC. Complete variable domain (other parts from reference TRBV28 and TRBJ2-7): DVKVTQSSRYLVKRTGEKVFLECVQDMDHENMFWYRQDPGLGLRLIYFSYDVKMKEKGDIPEGYSVSREKKERFSLILESASTNQTSMYLCASTPGQGGGEQYFGPGTRLTVT.

This clonotype turned up a few times. This may arise from a read error, as a much more abundant clone is one base away. The gene calls are TRBV10-3 and TRBJ2-5, with 9 nucleotides matching TRBD2. Trimming cost V 2 bases and J 2 bases; bases outside gene matches: 3. Germline values: CDR1 ENHRY, CDR2 SYGVKD. The CDR3 sequence is 15 residues long. CDR3 amino acids: CAISEPSGKQETQYF. DNA of the CDR3: TGTGCCATCAGTGAGCCTAGCGGGAAACAAGAGACCCAGTACTTC.

This clonotype was counted ten times or more. The chain combines TRBV15 with TRBJ2-1; 7 positions match TRBD2. CDR3 length: 14 residues. Germline V gene sequence: CDR1 LNHNV, CDR2 YYDKDF (reference sequence). Trimming cost V 2 bases and J 6 bases; bases outside gene matches: 4. CDR3 nucleotide sequence: TGTGCCACCAGCAGATTTAGCGGGTCCAATGAGCAGTTCTTC. Translating gives CATSRFSGSNEQFF.

There are many counts of this clonotype. V and J are TRBV10-3 and TRBJ2-1, with 11 bases matching TRBD2. Germline V lookup: CDR1 ENHRY, CDR2 SYGVKD. The CDR3 covers 14 residues. Germline trimming cut 6 bases from V and 9 bases from J; bases unmatched to any gene: 7. The CDR3 nucleotides are TGTGCCATCAGGGGGACTAGCGGAGGGGCTGAGCAGTTCTTC. It translates to CAIRGTSGGAEQFF.

This clonotype appeared many times. The chain joins TRBV21-1 to TRBJ2-7; the D segment call TRBD1 is taken from the table without a DNA check. TRBV21-1 constitutes a pseudogene. The CDR3 totals 15 residues. In DNA form, the CDR3 reads TGTGCCAGCAACCACAGGGCCTCGAGTGCCTACGAGCAGTACTTC. It codes for CASNHRASSAYEQYF.

This clonotype has a count of ten or more. The chain joins TRBV10-3 to TRBJ2-3; no clear D. V shed 0 bases and J shed 4 bases, with 11 bases lying between them. The CDR3 is 15 residues long. In germline, CDR1 is ENHRY, CDR2 SYGVKD. The CDR3 loop is CAISESTTYADTQYF. CDR3 bases: TGTGCCATCAGTGAGTCGACCACATATGCAGATACGCAGTATTTT.

This clonotype was picked up many times. This chain uses TRBV2 with TRBJ2-7; tentative D call: TRBD1 (5 bases). V was cut by 7 bases and J by 7 bases, with 17 bases left in between. From germline, CDR1 is SNHLY and CDR2 FYNNEI. CDR3 length: 13 residues. The CDR3 nucleotides are TGTGCCAGCAATCCAAGGGGCTACGGGGAGCAGTACTTC. This encodes CASNPRGYGEQYF.

This clonotype has a count of ten or more. This chain links TRBV10-1 with TRBJ2-7; possibly TRBD1 for D (6 bases). From germline, CDR1 is WNHNN and CDR2 SYGVQD (reference sequence). V was shortened by 2 bases and J by 8 bases, with 10 bases between the two germline ends. CDR3 length: 12 residues. The CDR3 spells CASSEQQGQQYF. In nucleotides, the CDR3 is TGCGCCAGCAGTGAGCAACAGGGCCAGCAGTACTTC.